This T cell receptor (beta chain) was recorded in a study of T cells in Graves' hyperthyroidism and ophthalmopathy. This CDR3 comprises 12 residues. Germline V gene data show CDR1 as ENHRY and CDR2 as SYGVKD. Trimming shortened V by 8 bases and J by 5 bases, and 12 bases separated the two germline ends. This clonotype was seen more than once but under ten times. RNA transcripts yielded amplified TCR beta CDR3 regions. During a first-round RT-PCR of the TCR CDR3, the HTBI primer set was used. TCRdb redid the calling of the multiplex PCR reads with MiXCR, one entry per CDR3 protein. The sample has a few hundred thousand distinct CDR3 sequences, roughly 50% seen once.

This chain joins TRBV10-3 and TRBJ1-1; D is possibly TRBD1 (5 bases). The sequenced sample consisted of peripheral blood or thyroid tissue (not recorded which). The TCR sequence derives from an adult woman with Graves' disease, either hyperthyroidism or ophthalmopathy (not recorded which). Here the CDR3 reads CAIGAGNTEAFF. CDR3 nucleotides: TGTGCCATCGGGGCAGGAAATACTGAAGCTTTCTTT.